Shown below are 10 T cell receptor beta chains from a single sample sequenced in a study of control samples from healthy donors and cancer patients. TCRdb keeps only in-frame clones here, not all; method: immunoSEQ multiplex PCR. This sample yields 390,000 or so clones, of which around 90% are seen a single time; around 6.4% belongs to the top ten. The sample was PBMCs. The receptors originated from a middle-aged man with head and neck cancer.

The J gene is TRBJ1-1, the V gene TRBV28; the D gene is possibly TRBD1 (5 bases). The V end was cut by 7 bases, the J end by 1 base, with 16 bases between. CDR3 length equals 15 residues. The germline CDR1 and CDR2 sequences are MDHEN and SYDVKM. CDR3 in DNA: TGTGCCAGCACCCTCGGGGGGGTCGGGAACACTGAAGCTTTCTTT. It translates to CASTLGGVGNTEAFF. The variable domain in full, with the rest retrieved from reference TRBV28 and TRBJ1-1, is DVKVTQSSRYLVKRTGEKVFLECVQDMDHENMFWYRQDPGLGLRLIYFSYDVKMKEKGDIPEGYSVSREKKERFSLILESASTNQTSMYLCASTLGGVGNTEAFFGQGTRLTVV.

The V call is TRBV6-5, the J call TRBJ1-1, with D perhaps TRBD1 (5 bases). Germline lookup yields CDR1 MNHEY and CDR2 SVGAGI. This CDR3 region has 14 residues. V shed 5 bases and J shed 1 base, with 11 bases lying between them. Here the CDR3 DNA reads TGTGCCAGCAGTCTATCAGGACAGAACACTGAAGCTTTCTTT. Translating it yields CASSLSGQNTEAFF.

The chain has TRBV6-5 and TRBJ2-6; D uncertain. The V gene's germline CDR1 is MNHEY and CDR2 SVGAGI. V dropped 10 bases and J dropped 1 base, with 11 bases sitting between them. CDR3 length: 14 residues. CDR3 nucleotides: TGTGCCACCGTGATAAAGTCTGGGGCCAACGTCCTGACTTTC. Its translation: CATVIKSGANVLTF.

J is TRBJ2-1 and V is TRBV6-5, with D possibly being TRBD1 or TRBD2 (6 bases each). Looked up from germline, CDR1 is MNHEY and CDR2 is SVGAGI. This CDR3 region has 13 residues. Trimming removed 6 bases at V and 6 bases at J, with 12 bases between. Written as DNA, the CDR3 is TGTGCCAGCAGCGGACGGGGGCTCAATGAGCAGTTCTTC. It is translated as CASSGRGLNEQFF.

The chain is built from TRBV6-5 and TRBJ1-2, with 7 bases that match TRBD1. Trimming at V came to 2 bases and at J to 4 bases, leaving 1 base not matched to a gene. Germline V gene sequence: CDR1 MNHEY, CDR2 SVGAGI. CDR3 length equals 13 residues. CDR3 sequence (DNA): TGTGCCAGCAGTTACCGGACAGGCTATGGCTACACCTTC. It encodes CASSYRTGYGYTF.

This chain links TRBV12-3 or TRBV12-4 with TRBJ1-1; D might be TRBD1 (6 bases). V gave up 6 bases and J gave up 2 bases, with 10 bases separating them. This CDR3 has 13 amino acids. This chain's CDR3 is CASRQQGNTEAFF. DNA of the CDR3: TGTGCCAGCAGACAACAGGGAAACACTGAAGCTTTCTTT.

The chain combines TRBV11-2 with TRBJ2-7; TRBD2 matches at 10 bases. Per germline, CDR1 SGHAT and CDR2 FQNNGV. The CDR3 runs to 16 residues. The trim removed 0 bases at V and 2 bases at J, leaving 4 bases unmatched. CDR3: CASSLDLAGETYEQYF. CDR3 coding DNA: TGTGCCAGCAGCTTAGATCTAGCGGGAGAAACCTACGAGCAGTACTTC.

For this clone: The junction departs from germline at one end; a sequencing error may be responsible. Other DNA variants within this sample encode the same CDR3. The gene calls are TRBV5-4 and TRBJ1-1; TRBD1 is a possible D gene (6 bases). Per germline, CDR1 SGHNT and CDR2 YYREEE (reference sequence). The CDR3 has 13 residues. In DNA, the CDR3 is TGTGCCAGCAGCGGAAGGACAGACTATGAAGCCTTCTTT. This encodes CASSGRTDYEAFF.

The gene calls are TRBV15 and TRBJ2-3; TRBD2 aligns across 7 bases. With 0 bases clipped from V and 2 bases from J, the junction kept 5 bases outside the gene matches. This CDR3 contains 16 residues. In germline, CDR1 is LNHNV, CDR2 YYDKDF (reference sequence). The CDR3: CATSRDPSGNTDTQYF. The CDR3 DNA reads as TGTGCCACCAGCAGAGATCCTAGCGGTAACACAGATACGCAGTATTTT.

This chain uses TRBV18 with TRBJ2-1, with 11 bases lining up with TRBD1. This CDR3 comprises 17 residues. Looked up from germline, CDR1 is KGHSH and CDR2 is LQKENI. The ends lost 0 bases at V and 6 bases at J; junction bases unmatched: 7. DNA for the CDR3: TGTGCCAGCTCACCACCTTGGGGGGACAGGGGGAGCAATGAGCAGTTCTTC. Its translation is CASSPPWGDRGSNEQFF.